The next 2 T cell receptor beta chains were all read from a single sample in a study of T cell changes during pregnancy in multiple sclerosis. Some clones are missing from TCRdb's copy, which holds only in-frame ones; the method was immunoSEQ multiplex PCR. Of 70,000 to 95,000 clones in the sample, 85% to 95% were seen once. Material: peripheral blood, obtained in the first trimester of pregnancy. The origin of the receptors is a female donor with multiple sclerosis, enrolled in a pregnancy study.

The J gene is TRBJ2-3, the V gene TRBV5-6, with 11 bases lining up with TRBD2. The CDR3 totals 16 residues. V lost 4 bases to trimming and J lost 2 bases; unmatched junction nucleotides: 6. The germline V gene encodes CDR1 SGHDT and CDR2 YYEEEE. The DNA for the CDR3 is TGTGCCAGCAGCCTAACTAGCGGGGGCTTCACAGATACGCAGTATTTT. The encoded protein is CASSLTSGGFTDTQYF.

The chain uses TRBV11-2 and TRBJ1-6, with 7 nucleotides matching TRBD1. CDR3 size: 14 residues. CDR1 and CDR2 from the germline V gene are SGHAT and FQNNGV. The J segment lost 15 bases and the V segment lost 0 bases, leaving 8 bases of the junction unmatched. The CDR3 DNA is TGTGCCAGCAGCTTAGATCCAGGGGGTATAATCCTCCACTTT. This gives the protein CASSLDPGGIILHF.